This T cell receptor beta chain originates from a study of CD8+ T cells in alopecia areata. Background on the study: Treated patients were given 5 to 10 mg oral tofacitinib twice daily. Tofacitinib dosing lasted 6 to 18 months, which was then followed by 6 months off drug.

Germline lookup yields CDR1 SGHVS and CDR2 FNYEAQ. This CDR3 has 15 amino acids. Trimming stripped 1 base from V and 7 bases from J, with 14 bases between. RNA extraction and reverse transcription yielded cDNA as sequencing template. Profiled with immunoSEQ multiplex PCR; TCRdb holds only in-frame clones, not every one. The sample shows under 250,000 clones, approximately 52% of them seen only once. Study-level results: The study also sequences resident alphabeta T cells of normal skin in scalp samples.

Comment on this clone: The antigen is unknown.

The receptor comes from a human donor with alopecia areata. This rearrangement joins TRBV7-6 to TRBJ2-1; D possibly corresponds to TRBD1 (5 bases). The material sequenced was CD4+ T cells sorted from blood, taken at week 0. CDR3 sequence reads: CASSLGAGPGNEQFF. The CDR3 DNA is TGTGCCAGCAGCTTAGGGGCAGGGCCCGGAAATGAGCAGTTCTTC.